The clone carrying this TCR beta chain was seen at least ten times. The antigen is undetermined. Germline CDR1 LNHNV, CDR2 YYDKDF (reference sequence). CDR3 length: 12 residues. Trimming removed 0 bases at V and 12 bases at J, with 11 bases between. Amplification of TCR beta CDR3 regions was performed using RNA transcripts as template. First-round RT-PCR of the TCR CDR3 relied on the HTBI primer set. TCRdb re-derived calls from the multiplex PCR reads in MiXCR, one entry per CDR3 protein. The sample has roughly 710,000 distinct CDR3 sequences; 30% to 40% are singletons. Patients aged 18 to 65 had newly diagnosed hyperthyroidism of under 2 months' duration. Based on clinical symptoms, serum thyroxine and TRAb, thyroid ultrasound and orbital computed tomography, diagnoses were reached. The sample comes from a study of T cells in Graves' hyperthyroidism and ophthalmopathy. Study findings and constraints: Blood shared most expanded thyroid clonotypes above 0.001.

Sequences were obtained from blood. The chain combines TRBV15 with TRBJ1-2; D is undetermined. The sequence derives from a woman in her thirties or forties with Graves' hyperthyroidism. This chain's CDR3 is CATSRDSSDDTF. In DNA, the CDR3 is TGTGCCACCAGCAGAGATAGCAGTGACGACACCTTC. Together with reference TRBV15 and TRBJ1-2, the CDR3 gives the full variable domain: DAMVIQNPRYQVTQFGKPVTLSCSQTLNHNVMYWYQQKSSQAPKLLFHYYDKDFNNEADTPDNFQSRRPNTSFCFLDIRSPGLGDTAMYLCATSRDSSDDTFGSGTRLTVV.